The clone carrying this T cell receptor beta chain came up many times. These data originate in a study of T cells in Graves' hyperthyroidism and ophthalmopathy. RNA transcripts gave rise to amplified TCR beta CDR3 regions. When the TCR CDR3 underwent first-round RT-PCR, the HTBI primer set was used. MiXCR, run by TCRdb on the multiplex PCR reads, gives a single entry per CDR3 protein. This sample yields more than 450,000 distinct CDR3 sequences, of which just under 20% are seen a single time; about 50% belongs to the top ten. Germline V gene sequence: CDR1 MNHEY, CDR2 SVGAGI. Trimming shortened V by 0 bases and J by 1 base, and 12 bases separated the two germline ends. This CDR3 comprises 16 residues.

Sequences were obtained from blood. The chain couples TRBV6-5 to TRBJ1-1; D uncertain. This clonotype originated in a man aged 40-50 years with Graves' ophthalmopathy. The CDR3 bases are TGTGCCAGCAGTTACTCGCGGCGGACGAAGAACACTGAAGCTTTCTTT. Translating it yields CASSYSRRTKNTEAFF.